This T cell receptor beta chain was sequenced during a study of CD8 T cells in Susac syndrome. TCR beta was sequenced from blood CD8+ and CD4+ T cells. The multiple sclerosis control group consisted of treatment-naive patients whose relapsing-remitting disease, which was either stable or active, fulfilled revised McDonald criteria. The CDR3 runs to 18 residues. CDR1 and CDR2 from the germline V gene are MNHEY and SVGEGT. V was pared by 0 bases and J by 3 bases, with 20 bases between. To note about this clonotype: Its target is unknown.

General study findings and limits: It was acknowledged in the study that its TCR sequencing and HLA analysis involved a relatively small number of individuals.

A quantity of roughly 0.5 to 1 ug RNA underwent reverse transcription using random hexamers. TCR beta CDR3 was amplified by immunoSEQ covering 54 Vbeta and 13 Jbeta. Via MiXCR, TCRdb re-called the immunoSEQ multiplex PCR reads, giving one row per CDR3 protein. The sample has around 270,000 distinct CDR3 sequences, 85% seen once. This receptor was identified in a human donor with multiple sclerosis. The sequencing input was CD8+ T cells from PBMCs. This chain connects TRBV6-2 or TRBV6-3 to TRBJ1-1; weak D call: TRBD1 (5 bases). The CDR3 nucleotides read TGTGCCAGCAGTTACTCATTTCAGGGCGCCGTCTATGACACTGAAGCTTTCTTT. It specifies CASSYSFQGAVYDTEAFF.